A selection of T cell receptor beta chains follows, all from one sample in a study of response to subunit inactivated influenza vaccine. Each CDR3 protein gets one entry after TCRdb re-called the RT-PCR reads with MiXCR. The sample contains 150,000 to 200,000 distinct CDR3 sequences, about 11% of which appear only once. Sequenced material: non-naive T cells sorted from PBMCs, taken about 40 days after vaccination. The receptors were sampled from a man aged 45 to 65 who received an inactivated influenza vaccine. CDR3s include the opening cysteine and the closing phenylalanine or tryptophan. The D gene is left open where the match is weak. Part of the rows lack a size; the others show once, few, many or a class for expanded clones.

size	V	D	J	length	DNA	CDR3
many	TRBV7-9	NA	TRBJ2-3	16	TGTGCCAGCAGCTCCCCCCGGGCTGGACTACGAGATACGCAGTATTTT	CASSSPRAGLRDTQYF
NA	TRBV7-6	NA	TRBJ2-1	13	TGTGCCAGCAGCGCGGCCCAGGGGTATGAGCAGTTCTTC	CASSAAQGYEQFF
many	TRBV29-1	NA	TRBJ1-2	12	TGCAGCGTTGGAGATCGTATCAATGGCTACACCTTC	CSVGDRINGYTF
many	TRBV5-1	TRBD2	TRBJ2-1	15	TGCGCCAGCAGCTTGGCCGCGGGGGCCTACAATGAGCAGTTCTTC	CASSLAAGAYNEQFF
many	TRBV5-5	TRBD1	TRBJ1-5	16	TGTGCCAGCAGCTCGAACGACAGGGTTGTCAATCAGCCCCAGCATTTT	CASSSNDRVVNQPQHF
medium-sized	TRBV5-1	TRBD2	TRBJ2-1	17	TGCGCCAGCAGCCCGGGACTAGCGGGGGGGTTTTACAATGAGCAGTTCTTC	CASSPGLAGGFYNEQFF
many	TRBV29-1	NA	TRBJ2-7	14	TGCAGCGTTGCCCACGGACAGCCCTCCTACGAGCAGTACTTC	CSVAHGQPSYEQYF
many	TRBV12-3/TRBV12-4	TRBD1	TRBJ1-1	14	TGTGCCAGCACTGGACAGGGAATTTCCACTGAAGCTTTCTTT	CASTGQGISTEAFF
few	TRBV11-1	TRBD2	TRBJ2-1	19	TGTGCCAGCAGCTCGTCTAGCGGGAGAGGGCGGGGGGCCTACAATGAGCAGTTCTTC	CASSSSSGRGRGAYNEQFF
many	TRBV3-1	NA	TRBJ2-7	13	TGTGCCAGCAGCCGGATTATCTCCTACGAGCAGTACTTC	CASSRIISYEQYF
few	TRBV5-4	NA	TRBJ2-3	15	TGTGCCAGCAGCCCGACAGGACGTATCACAGATACGCAGTATTTT	CASSPTGRITDTQYF
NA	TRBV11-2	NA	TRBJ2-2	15	TGTGCCAGCAGCGGACTGGGCGTTGGAACCGGGGAGCTGTTTTTT	CASSGLGVGTGELFF
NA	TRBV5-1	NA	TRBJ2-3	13	TGCGCCAGCAGCTCCCCCGCGGGAGATACGCAGTATTTT	CASSSPAGDTQYF
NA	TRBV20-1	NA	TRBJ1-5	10	TGCAGTGCTAGACGGGAGTCCCAGCATTTT	CSARRESQHF
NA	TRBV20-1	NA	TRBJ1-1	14	TGCAGTGCTAAAACGACAGTCATGAACACTGAAGCTTTCTTT	CSAKTTVMNTEAFF
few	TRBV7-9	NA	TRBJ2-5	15	TGTGCCAGCAGCCTCTCACGGGGTCAGAAAGAGACCCAGTACTTC	CASSLSRGQKETQYF
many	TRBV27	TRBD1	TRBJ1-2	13	TGTGCCAGCAGGGGCCGGGACAGGGAAGTATACACCTTC	CASRGRDREVYTF
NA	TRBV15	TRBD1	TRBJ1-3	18	TGTGCCACCAAACCGGGACAGGGGGCTTTGGCGACTGGAAACACCATATATTTT	CATKPGQGALATGNTIYF
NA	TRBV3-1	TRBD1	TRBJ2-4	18	TGTGCCTTCAGTTCAGGGGGCGGGCCGAACCTAGTGGGAAACATTCAGTACTTC	CAFSSGGGPNLVGNIQYF